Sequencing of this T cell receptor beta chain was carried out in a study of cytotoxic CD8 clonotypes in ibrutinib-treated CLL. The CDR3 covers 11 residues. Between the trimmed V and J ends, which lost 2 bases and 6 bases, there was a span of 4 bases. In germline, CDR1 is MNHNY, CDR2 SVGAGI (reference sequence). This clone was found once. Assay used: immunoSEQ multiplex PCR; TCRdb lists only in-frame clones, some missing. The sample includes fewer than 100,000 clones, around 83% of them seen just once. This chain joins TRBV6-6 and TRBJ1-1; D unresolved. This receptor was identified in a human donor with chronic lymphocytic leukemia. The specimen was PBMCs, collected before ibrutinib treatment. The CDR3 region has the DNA TGTGCCAGCAGTTACCTTCCTGAAGCTTTCTTT. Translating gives CASSYLPEAFF.